The rows below give T cell receptor beta chains drawn from one sample of a study of blood T cells in healthy people across ages. MiXCR was run by TCRdb on the 5' RACE reads, yielding one entry per CDR3 protein. In the table there are some 900,000 distinct CDR3 sequences, about 48% of which are singletons. The specimen was blood. The receptors stem from a man aged 30-40 years in good health. Each CDR3 is given without its conserved first and last residue. The order of the fields is J gene, V gene, CDR3 protein.

j_call: TRBJ2-2
v_call: TRBV4-1
cdr3_aa: ASSRSGGPTGGELF

j_call: TRBJ2-2
v_call: TRBV4-3
cdr3_aa: ASSQDRAGYTGELF

j_call: TRBJ2-3
v_call: TRBV5-1
cdr3_aa: ASSLSGLAGTRTDTQY

j_call: TRBJ1-1
v_call: TRBV6-5
cdr3_aa: ASSKGRGGNTEAF

j_call: TRBJ1-2
v_call: TRBV7-2
cdr3_aa: ASSVRTGGMDGGYT

j_call: TRBJ2-6
v_call: TRBV6-1
cdr3_aa: ASRKSGANVLT

j_call: TRBJ1-5
v_call: TRBV2
cdr3_aa: ASSERVGRQPQH

j_call: TRBJ2-7
v_call: TRBV4-1
cdr3_aa: ASSLFGQGAYEQY

j_call: TRBJ1-1
v_call: TRBV28
cdr3_aa: ASSLGARAEAF

j_call: .
v_call: TRBV9
cdr3_aa: ASSVGTGDYYEQY